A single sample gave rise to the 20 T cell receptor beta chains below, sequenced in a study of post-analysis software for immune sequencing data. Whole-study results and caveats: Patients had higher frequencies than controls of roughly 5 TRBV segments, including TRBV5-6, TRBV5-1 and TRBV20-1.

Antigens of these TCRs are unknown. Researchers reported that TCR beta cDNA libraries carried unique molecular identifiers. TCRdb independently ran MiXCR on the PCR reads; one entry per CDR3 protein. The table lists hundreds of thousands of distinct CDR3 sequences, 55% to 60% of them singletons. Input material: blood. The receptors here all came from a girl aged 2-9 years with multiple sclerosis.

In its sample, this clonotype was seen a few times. CDR3 sequence (DNA): TGCAGCGTTCCTATCGCGGATACGCAGTATTTT. The encoded protein is CSVPIADTQYF. V usage is TRBV29-1 and J usage is TRBJ2-3; no definite D call. Germline values: CDR1 SQVTM, CDR2 ANQGSEA. V lost 5 bases to trimming and J lost 6 bases, with 9 bases between them. The CDR3 sequence is 11 residues long.

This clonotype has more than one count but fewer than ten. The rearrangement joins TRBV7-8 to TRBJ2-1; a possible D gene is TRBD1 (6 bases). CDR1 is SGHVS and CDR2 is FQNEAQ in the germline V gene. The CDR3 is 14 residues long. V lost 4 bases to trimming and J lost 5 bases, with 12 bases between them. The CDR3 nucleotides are TGTGCCAGCAGCTCTCTCCGGGACAACAATGAGCAGTTCTTC. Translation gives CASSSLRDNNEQFF.

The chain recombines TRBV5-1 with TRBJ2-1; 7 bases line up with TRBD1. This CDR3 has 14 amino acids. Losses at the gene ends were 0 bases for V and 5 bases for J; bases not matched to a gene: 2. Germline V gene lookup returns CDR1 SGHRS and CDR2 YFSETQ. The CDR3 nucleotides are TGCGCCAGCAGCTTGGTTGGGACAGACAATGAGCAGTTCTTC. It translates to CASSLVGTDNEQFF.

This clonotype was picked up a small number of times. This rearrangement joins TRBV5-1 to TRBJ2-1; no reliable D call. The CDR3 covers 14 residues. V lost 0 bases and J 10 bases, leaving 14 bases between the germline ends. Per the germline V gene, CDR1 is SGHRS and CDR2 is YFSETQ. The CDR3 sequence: CASSLVPGPSEQFF. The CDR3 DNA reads TGCGCCAGCAGCTTGGTTCCGGGTCCCAGCGAGCAGTTCTTC.

This CDR3 is CSVGGNEQYF. CDR3 nucleotides: TGCAGCGTTGGGGGAAACGAGCAGTACTTC. This chain links TRBV29-1 with TRBJ2-7, with D hard to call. The CDR3 has 10 residues. With 4 bases removed from V and 5 bases from J, the gap between germline ends came to 6 bases. Germline V gives CDR1 SQVTM, CDR2 ANQGSEA.

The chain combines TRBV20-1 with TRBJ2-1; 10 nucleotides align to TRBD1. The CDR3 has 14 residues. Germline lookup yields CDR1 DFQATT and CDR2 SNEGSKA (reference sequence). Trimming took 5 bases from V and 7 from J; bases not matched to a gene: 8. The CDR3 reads CSAEPGQGWNEQFF. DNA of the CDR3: TGCAGTGCTGAACCGGGACAGGGGTGGAATGAGCAGTTCTTC.

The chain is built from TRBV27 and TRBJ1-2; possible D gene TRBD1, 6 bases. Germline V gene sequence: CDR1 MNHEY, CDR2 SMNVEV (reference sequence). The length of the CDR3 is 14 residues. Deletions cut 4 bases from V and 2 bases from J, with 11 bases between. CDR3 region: CASSSTGVNYGYTF. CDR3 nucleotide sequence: TGTGCCAGCAGTTCGACAGGTGTCAACTATGGCTACACCTTC.

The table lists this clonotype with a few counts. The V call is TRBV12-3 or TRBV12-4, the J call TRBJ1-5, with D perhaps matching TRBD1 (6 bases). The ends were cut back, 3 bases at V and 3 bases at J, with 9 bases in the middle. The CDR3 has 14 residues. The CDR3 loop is CASSLGDTNQPQHF. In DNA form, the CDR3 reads TGTGCCAGCAGTTTGGGGGACACCAATCAGCCCCAGCATTTT.

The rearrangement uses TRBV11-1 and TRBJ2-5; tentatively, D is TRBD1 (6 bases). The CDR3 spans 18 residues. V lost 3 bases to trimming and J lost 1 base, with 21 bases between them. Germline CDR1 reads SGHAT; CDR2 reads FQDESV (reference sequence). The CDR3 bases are TGTGCCAGCAGCTTGAGTTCCGGGCTTCTGACAGGCCAAGAGACCCAGTACTTC. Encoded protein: CASSLSSGLLTGQETQYF. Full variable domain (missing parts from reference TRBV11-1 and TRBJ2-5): EAEVAQSPRYKITEKSQAVAFWCDPISGHATLYWYRQILGQGPELLVQFQDESVVDDSQLPKDRFSAERLKGVDSTLKIQPAELGDSAMYLCASSLSSGLLTGQETQYFGPGTRLLVL.

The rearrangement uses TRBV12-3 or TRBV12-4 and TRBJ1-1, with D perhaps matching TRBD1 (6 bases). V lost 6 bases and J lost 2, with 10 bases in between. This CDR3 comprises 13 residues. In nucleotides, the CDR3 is TGTGCCAGCAGGCTACAGGGTAACACTGAAGCTTTCTTT. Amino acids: CASRLQGNTEAFF.

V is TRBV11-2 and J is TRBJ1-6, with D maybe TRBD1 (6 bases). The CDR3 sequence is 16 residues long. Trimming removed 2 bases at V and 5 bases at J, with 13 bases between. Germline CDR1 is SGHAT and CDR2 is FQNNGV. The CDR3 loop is CASSLIGGSDNSPLHF. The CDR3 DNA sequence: TGTGCCAGCAGCTTAATCGGGGGCTCGGATAATTCACCCCTCCACTTT.

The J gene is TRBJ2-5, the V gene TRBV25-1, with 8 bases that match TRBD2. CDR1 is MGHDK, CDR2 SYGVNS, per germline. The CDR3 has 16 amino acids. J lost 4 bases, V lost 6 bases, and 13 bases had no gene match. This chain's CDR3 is CASRPTASGSGETQYF. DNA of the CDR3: TGTGCCAGCAGACCCACGGCCAGCGGGAGTGGAGAGACCCAGTACTTC.

The CDR3 DNA reads TGTGCCAGCAGTGAAGCTATGAGACAGGGGAGTGATACGCAGTATTTT. Translation gives CASSEAMRQGSDTQYF. The V call is TRBV2, the J call TRBJ2-3; 8 positions agree with TRBD1. After removal of 0 bases from V and 6 bases from J, the junction contained 8 bases not matched to a gene. CDR1 is SNHLY, CDR2 FYNNEI, per germline. The CDR3 consists of 16 residues.

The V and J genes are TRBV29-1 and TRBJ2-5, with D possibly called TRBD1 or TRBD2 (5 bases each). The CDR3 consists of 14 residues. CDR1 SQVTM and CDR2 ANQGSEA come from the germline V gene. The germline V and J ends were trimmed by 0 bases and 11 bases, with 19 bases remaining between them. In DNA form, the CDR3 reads TGCAGCGTTGAAGACCCGGACGGGGTAGGGGAGCAGTACTTC. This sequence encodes CSVEDPDGVGEQYF.

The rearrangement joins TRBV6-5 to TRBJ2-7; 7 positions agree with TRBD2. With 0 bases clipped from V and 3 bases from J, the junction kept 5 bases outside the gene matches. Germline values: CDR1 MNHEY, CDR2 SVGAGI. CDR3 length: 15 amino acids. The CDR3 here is CASSYSVTGGYEQYF. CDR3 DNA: TGTGCCAGCAGTTACTCGGTGACGGGGGGCTACGAGCAGTACTTC.

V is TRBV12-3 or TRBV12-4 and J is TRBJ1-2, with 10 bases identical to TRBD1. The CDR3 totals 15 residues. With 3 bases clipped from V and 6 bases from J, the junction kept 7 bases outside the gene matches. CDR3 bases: TGTGCCAGCAGTTTCCCTTACGGGACAGGGGATGGCTACACCTTC. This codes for CASSFPYGTGDGYTF.

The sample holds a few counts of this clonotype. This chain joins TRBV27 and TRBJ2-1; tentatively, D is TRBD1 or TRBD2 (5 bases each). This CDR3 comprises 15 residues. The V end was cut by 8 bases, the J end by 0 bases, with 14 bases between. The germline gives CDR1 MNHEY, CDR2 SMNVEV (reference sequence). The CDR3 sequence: CASHFDSGSYNEQFF. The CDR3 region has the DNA TGTGCCAGCCATTTTGACAGCGGCTCCTACAATGAGCAGTTCTTC.

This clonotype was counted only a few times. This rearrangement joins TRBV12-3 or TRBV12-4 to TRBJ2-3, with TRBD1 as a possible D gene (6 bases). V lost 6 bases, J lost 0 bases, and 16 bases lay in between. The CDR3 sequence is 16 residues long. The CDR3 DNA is TGTGCCAGCAGGAGCGGACAGCTTACTAGCACAGATACGCAGTATTTT. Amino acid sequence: CASRSGQLTSTDTQYF.

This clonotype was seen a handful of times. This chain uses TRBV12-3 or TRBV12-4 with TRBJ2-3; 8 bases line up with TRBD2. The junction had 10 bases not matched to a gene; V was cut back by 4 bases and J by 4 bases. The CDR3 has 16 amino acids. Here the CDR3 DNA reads TGTGCCAGCAGTTCTACTAGCGGTGAGGGGGCAGATACGCAGTATTTT. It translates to CASSSTSGEGADTQYF.

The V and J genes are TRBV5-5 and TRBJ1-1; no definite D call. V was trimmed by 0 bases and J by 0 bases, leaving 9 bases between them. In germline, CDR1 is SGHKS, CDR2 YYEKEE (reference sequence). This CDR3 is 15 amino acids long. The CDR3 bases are TGTGCCAGCAGCTTGGTAGGGTTCGTGAACACTGAAGCTTTCTTT. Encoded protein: CASSLVGFVNTEAFF.